This passage covers 6 T cell receptor beta chains from one sample sequenced in a study of blood T cells in healthy people across ages. Combining a sample-barcoded 5' primer with a J-beta primer mix, a second PCR ran for 7 to 11 cycles. From the 5' RACE reads, TCRdb called clonotypes with MiXCR, one entry per CDR3 protein. The sample has hundreds of thousands of distinct CDR3 sequences, around half seen once; the top ten hold around 41%. The source material was blood. The receptors derive from an elderly man in good health.

The chain carries TRBV27 and TRBJ2-7; 10 bases are shared with TRBD1. The CDR3 spans 15 residues. Germline trimming cut 4 bases from V and 4 bases from J; bases unmatched to any gene: 7. From germline, CDR1 is MNHEY and CDR2 SMNVEV (reference sequence). The CDR3, as DNA: TGTGCCAGCAGTTCATGGACAGGGGGTCTTTACGAGCAGTACTTC. It specifies CASSSWTGGLYEQYF.

The chain couples TRBV3-1 to TRBJ2-5; D is perhaps TRBD2 (6 bases). In germline, CDR1 is LGHDT, CDR2 YNNKEL (reference sequence). The CDR3 loop spans 15 amino acids. V gave up 0 bases and J gave up 5 bases, with 13 bases separating them. The CDR3 bases are TGTGCCAGCAGCCAAGAAAGGACGGGAGTGGAGACCCAGTACTTC. Amino acid sequence: CASSQERTGVETQYF.

This clonotype was detected a few times. The chain carries TRBV7-2 and TRBJ2-3; perhaps TRBD1 as D (5 bases). Germline CDR1 reads SGHTA; CDR2 reads FQGNSA. The CDR3 totals 15 residues. Trimming cost V 1 base and J 0 bases, with 8 bases left between them. The CDR3 spells CASSLEGKSTDTQYF. The DNA for the CDR3 is TGTGCCAGCAGCTTAGAGGGGAAGAGCACAGATACGCAGTATTTT.

This chain joins TRBV13 and TRBJ2-7; D call uncertain. The V end was cut by 0 bases, the J end by 1 base, with 7 bases between. This CDR3 spans 14 amino acids. Germline values: CDR1 PRHDT, CDR2 FYEKMQ (reference sequence). CDR3 region: CASSLGVASYEQYF. CDR3 in DNA: TGTGCCAGCAGCTTAGGGGTAGCTTCCTACGAGCAGTACTTC.

The chain combines TRBV9 with TRBJ2-3; TRBD1 aligns across 7 bases. The germline V gene has CDR1 SGDLS and CDR2 YYNGEE. Trimming at V came to 3 bases and at J to 2 bases, leaving 6 bases not matched to a gene. This CDR3 has 15 amino acids. The CDR3 region has the DNA TGTGCCAGCAGCGAAACAGGGGTCCCCACAGATACGCAGTATTTT. This codes for CASSETGVPTDTQYF.

The chain employs TRBV6-5 and TRBJ2-5, with a weak D call TRBD2 (5 bases). The tail of the sequence fits TRBJ2-7 better, so the J call may be wrong. CDR3 length equals 12 residues. Germline-derived CDR1 and CDR2 are MNHEY and SVGAGI. The CDR3 DNA is TGTGCCAGCAGCCCAACTAGTCTCGAGCAGTACTTC. It is translated as CASSPTSLEQYF.